The 27 T cell receptor beta chains below come from one sample, sequenced in a study of T cell repertoires in cytomegalovirus infection. TCRdb analysed the reads with MiXCR anew, one entry per CDR3 protein. The data show about 300,000 distinct CDR3 sequences, around 10% seen once. What was sequenced was PBMCs. The receptors derive from a human donor in good health (CMV status not recorded). Some clones in this sample may be carry-over from other donors' samples.

This clonotype was recorded many times. This rearrangement joins TRBV6-1 to TRBJ2-2; TRBD2 is a possible D gene (6 bases). The V end lost 3 bases, the J end lost 5 bases, and 13 bases lay between the germline ends. Germline values: CDR1 MNHNS, CDR2 SASEGT. The CDR3 consists of 15 residues. This chain's CDR3 is CASSDQTRWTGELFF. The CDR3 DNA sequence: TGTGCCAGCAGTGACCAGACTAGGTGGACCGGGGAGCTGTTTTTT.

This clonotype was observed a few times. V is TRBV29-1 and J is TRBJ1-1, with a tentative D call TRBD1 (5 bases). The V end lost 1 base, the J end lost 1 base, and 7 bases lay between the germline ends. The germline V gene has CDR1 SQVTM and CDR2 ANQGSEA. The CDR3 consists of 13 residues. The CDR3 loop is CSVEGGTNTEAFF. CDR3 nucleotide sequence: TGCAGCGTTGAAGGGGGGACGAACACTGAAGCTTTCTTT.

V and J are TRBV4-3 and TRBJ2-1; TRBD2 might be the D (5 bases). Looked up from germline, CDR1 is LGHNA and CDR2 is YSLEER. The V and J ends lost 3 bases and 6 bases respectively, with 15 bases between them. This CDR3 is built from 15 residues. In DNA, the CDR3 is TGCGCCAGCAGCCATCGAAGAGGGCAGCCCAATGAGCAGTTCTTC. This codes for CASSHRRGQPNEQFF.

This clonotype has at least ten counts. This chain joins TRBV12-3 or TRBV12-4 and TRBJ2-7, with D uncertain. The V and J ends lost 4 bases and 4 bases respectively, with 11 bases between them. The CDR3 extends over 13 amino acids. In DNA form, the CDR3 reads TGTGCCAGCAGTTGGAACGATCTATACGAGCAGTACTTC. Its protein is CASSWNDLYEQYF.

V gene TRBV20-1 combines with J gene TRBJ1-2; D unclear. The germline V gene has CDR1 DFQATT and CDR2 SNEGSKA (reference sequence). There are 14 residues in the CDR3. V was cut by 1 base and J by 4 bases, with 13 bases left in between. CDR3 amino acids: CSARAPDTTYGYTF. The CDR3, as DNA: TGCAGTGCTAGAGCCCCTGACACCACCTATGGCTACACCTTC.

This clonotype was seen ten or more times. V is TRBV28 and J is TRBJ2-7; no clear D. The germline gives CDR1 MDHEN, CDR2 SYDVKM. V was shortened by 1 base and J by 3 bases, with 7 bases between the two germline ends. The CDR3 covers 13 residues. The CDR3 spells CASSLSGIYEQYV. In DNA form, the CDR3 reads TGTGCCAGCAGTTTATCCGGAATCTACGAGCAGTACGTC.

V is TRBV20-1 and J is TRBJ2-1, with 7 positions matching TRBD2. The germline V gene has CDR1 DFQATT and CDR2 SNEGSKA (reference sequence). V lost 1 base to trimming and J lost 2 bases; unmatched junction nucleotides: 8. The CDR3 extends over 16 amino acids. The DNA of the CDR3 is TGCAGTGCTAGAGTCGGGAGGAGGACCGCCTACAATGAGCAGTTCTTC. Translated: CSARVGRRTAYNEQFF.

This clonotype was picked up many times. The DNA of the CDR3 is TGTGCCAGTAATCGGGACAGGGTTGACACCGGGGAGCTGTTTTTT. It specifies CASNRDRVDTGELFF. The chain recombines TRBV19 with TRBJ2-2; 9 bases agree with TRBD1. V lost 7 bases to trimming and J lost 3 bases; unmatched junction nucleotides: 6. Germline-derived CDR1 and CDR2 are LNHDA and SQIVND (reference sequence). The CDR3 contains 15 residues.

The table lists this clonotype with many counts. The chain's CDR3 is CASRSEGGATGELFF. As DNA, the CDR3 is TGTGCCAGCAGGTCCGAAGGGGGCGCCACCGGGGAGCTGTTTTTT. This chain links TRBV6-6 with TRBJ2-2; 7 bases are a match to TRBD1. V was pared by 6 bases and J by 4 bases, with 8 bases of the junction left unmatched. The germline CDR1 and CDR2 sequences are MNHNY and SVGAGI (reference sequence). The CDR3 runs to 15 residues.

This clonotype turned up a few times. This sequence joins TRBV20-1 and TRBJ2-5, with D tentatively TRBD1 (6 bases). CDR1 and CDR2 from the germline V gene are DFQATT and SNEGSKA (reference sequence). This CDR3 comprises 12 residues. V shed 4 bases and J shed 5 bases, with 11 bases lying between them. CDR3 sequence: CSATPDRETQYF. In DNA, the CDR3 is TGCAGTGCTACACCAGACAGGGAGACCCAGTACTTC.

This clonotype was seen many times. The chain recombines TRBV7-9 with TRBJ2-5; 13 bases map to TRBD2. The CDR3 extends over 16 amino acids. Germline CDR1 and CDR2: SEHNR and FQNEAQ (reference sequence). The trim removed 5 bases at V and 4 bases at J, leaving 7 bases unmatched. The DNA for the CDR3 is TGTGCCAGCAGCCCCCCGGGACTAGCGGGGAGAGAGACCCAGTACTTC. Encoded protein: CASSPPGLAGRETQYF.

This clonotype was recorded at least ten times. CDR3 nucleotide sequence: TGTGCCAGCAAACGGACAGGAAAGAACACTGAAGCTTTCTTT. This gives the protein CASKRTGKNTEAFF. The rearrangement joins TRBV6-2 or TRBV6-3 to TRBJ1-1; the match to TRBD1 covers 7 bases. The CDR3 extends over 14 amino acids. J was trimmed by 1 base and V by 7 bases; bases with no gene match: 6. Germline lookup yields CDR1 MNHEY and CDR2 SVGEGT.

This clonotype was seen repeatedly, ten times or more. This rearrangement joins TRBV28 to TRBJ2-3; the match to TRBD1 covers 7 bases. The CDR3 covers 14 residues. Germline CDR1 reads MDHEN; CDR2 reads SYDVKM. The V segment lost 3 bases and the J segment 4 bases; nucleotides outside the gene matches: 4. CDR3: CASSFLQGPDTQYF. CDR3 nucleotide sequence: TGTGCCAGCAGTTTTTTACAGGGGCCAGATACGCAGTATTTT.

The CDR3 protein is CSVEFPDRNEAFF. The CDR3 region has the DNA TGCAGCGTTGAATTTCCCGACAGGAATGAAGCTTTCTTT. The chain employs TRBV29-1 and TRBJ1-1, with D tentatively TRBD1 (6 bases). Per germline, CDR1 SQVTM and CDR2 ANQGSEA. V lost 2 bases and J 7 bases, leaving 14 bases between the germline ends. The CDR3 consists of 13 residues.

In this sample, this clonotype turned up a few times. This chain joins TRBV20-1 and TRBJ2-7, with D unresolved. The CDR3 runs 11 residues. Per germline, CDR1 DFQATT and CDR2 SNEGSKA (reference sequence). The V and J ends lost 5 bases and 4 bases respectively, with 9 bases between them. In DNA, the CDR3 is TGCAGTGCTCCGACTGGATACGAGCAGTACTTC. Amino acids: CSAPTGYEQYF.

In its sample, this clonotype was seen many times. This sequence joins TRBV7-8 and TRBJ1-4; D may be TRBD1 (5 bases). From germline, CDR1 is SGHVS and CDR2 FQNEAQ. V dropped 5 bases and J dropped 10 bases, with 20 bases sitting between them. This CDR3 contains 15 residues. CDR3 sequence: CASSLGAFLGGKLFF. CDR3 nucleotides: TGTGCCAGCAGCCTTGGAGCGTTCCTGGGGGGAAAACTGTTTTTT.

This clonotype was counted ten times or more. The J gene is TRBJ2-7, the V gene TRBV6-2 or TRBV6-3; TRBD2 aligns across 8 bases. CDR3 length: 15 residues. J lost 3 bases, V lost 2 bases, and 6 bases had no gene match. Germline-derived CDR1 and CDR2 are MNHEY and SVGEGT. The CDR3 DNA reads as TGTGCCAGCAGTTACGACGAGCGGGGGTTCTACGAGCAGTACGTC. It specifies CASSYDERGFYEQYV.

This clonotype was seen many times. The rearrangement links TRBV12-3 or TRBV12-4 to TRBJ1-1, with D unclear. V lost 1 base to trimming and J lost 6 bases, with 6 bases between them. The CDR3 is 12 residues long. CDR3 in amino acids: CASSLVTPEAFF. CDR3 nucleotide sequence: TGTGCCAGCAGTTTAGTGACGCCTGAAGCTTTCTTT.

At least ten counts were recorded for this clonotype. The rearrangement uses TRBV3-1 and TRBJ2-5, with D perhaps assigned TRBD1 or TRBD2 (6 bases each). Germline CDR1 is LGHDT and CDR2 is YNNKEL (reference sequence). The CDR3 is 14 residues long. V shed 5 bases and J shed 4 bases, with 14 bases lying between them. For the CDR3, the DNA is TGTGCCAGCAGCGATGGGGGGCTCGGAGAGACCCAGTACTTC. Encoded protein: CASSDGGLGETQYF.

This clonotype has just a few counts. This chain uses TRBV9 with TRBJ2-1; D unresolved. Trimming cost V 0 bases and J 0 bases, with 7 bases left between them. Germline V gene lookup returns CDR1 SGDLS and CDR2 YYNGEE. This CDR3 is 15 amino acids long. The CDR3 nucleotides are TGTGCCAGCAGCGTAGCTCCTAGCTCCTACAATGAGCAGTTCTTC. Translating it yields CASSVAPSSYNEQFF.

The rearrangement uses TRBV10-3 and TRBJ2-3; D unresolved. The germline CDR1 and CDR2 sequences are ENHRY and SYGVKD. V lost 6 bases to trimming and J lost 5 bases, with 15 bases between them. The CDR3 loop spans 14 amino acids. The CDR3 DNA reads as TGTGCCATCAGGCGCAGCTCCACGGTAGATACGCAGTATTTT. Translation: CAIRRSSTVDTQYF.

This clonotype was counted many times. The chain couples TRBV6-2 or TRBV6-3 to TRBJ2-1; D not certain. V was shortened by 0 bases and J by 0 bases, with 6 bases between the two germline ends. The CDR3 consists of 15 residues. The germline CDR1 and CDR2 sequences are MNHEY and SVGEGT. CDR3: CASSYSMGSYNEQFF. In DNA, the CDR3 is TGTGCCAGCAGTTACTCGATGGGCTCCTACAATGAGCAGTTCTTC.

V usage is TRBV13 and J usage is TRBJ1-1; 7 bases agree with TRBD1. Germline CDR1 PRHDT, CDR2 FYEKMQ (reference sequence). The V and J ends lost 5 bases and 0 bases, in that order; junction bases with no gene match: 3. The CDR3 is 14 residues long. In nucleotides, the CDR3 is TGTGCCAGCAGCGCAGACAGGGTGAACACTGAAGCTTTCTTT. Translation gives CASSADRVNTEAFF.

This clonotype was detected only a few times. The chain employs TRBV6-6 and TRBJ2-2; 7 bases line up with TRBD2. Germline lookup yields CDR1 MNHNY and CDR2 SVGAGI (reference sequence). J lost 1 base, V lost 5 bases, and 4 bases had no gene match. The CDR3 runs 15 residues. The CDR3: CASSESGGNTGELFF. The CDR3 coding sequence is TGTGCCAGCAGTGAGTCGGGGGGGAACACCGGGGAGCTGTTTTTT.

This clonotype came up a few times. The chain recombines TRBV2 with TRBJ2-3; TRBD2 aligns across 7 bases. CDR1 SNHLY and CDR2 FYNNEI come from the germline V gene. V lost 8 bases to trimming and J lost 2 bases; unmatched junction nucleotides: 13. CDR3 length equals 16 residues. CDR3 sequence (DNA): TGTGCCAGCTCGAAGCGGGGTAGCGGAACCACAGATACGCAGTATTTT. This gives the protein CASSKRGSGTTDTQYF.

This chain connects TRBV24-1 to TRBJ1-1; D ambiguous. Looked up from germline, CDR1 is KGHDR and CDR2 is SFDVKD. The CDR3 contains 13 residues. With 4 bases removed from V and 10 bases from J, the gap between germline ends came to 15 bases. CDR3 coding DNA: TGTGCCACCAGTGACTCGAATGGCGCGGGAGCTTTCTTT. Protein product: CATSDSNGAGAFF.

This clonotype was detected many times. The chain links TRBV20-1 to TRBJ1-5; 12 positions match TRBD1. Per the germline V gene, CDR1 is DFQATT and CDR2 is SNEGSKA (reference sequence). V was pared by 5 bases and J by 5 bases, with 4 bases of the junction left unmatched. The CDR3 is 14 amino acids. This CDR3 reads CSASGTGGDQPQHF. CDR3 DNA sequence: TGCAGTGCTTCCGGGACAGGGGGCGATCAGCCCCAGCATTTT.